This T cell receptor beta chain was observed in a study of cytomegalovirus exposure and HLA in healthy donors. The germline gives CDR1 SNHLY, CDR2 FYNNEI. The CDR3 has 16 residues. V dropped 5 bases and J dropped 2; count of bases not matched to a gene: 7. It was with 60 Vbeta and 13 Jbeta primers that the PCR ran. Clones were read by immunoSEQ multiplex PCR, and TCRdb kept only the in-frame ones, dropping some. The sample carries around 130,000 clones, approximately 89% recorded once. The chain joins TRBV2 to TRBJ2-4, with 9 bases lining up with TRBD1. The sequence came from a woman in her twenties or thirties in good health and CMV-seropositive. The sample was PBMCs. CDR3 nucleotides: TGTGCCAGCAGTCCTAGGGGACAGGGCTCCAAAAACATTCAGTACTTC. It translates to CASSPRGQGSKNIQYF.